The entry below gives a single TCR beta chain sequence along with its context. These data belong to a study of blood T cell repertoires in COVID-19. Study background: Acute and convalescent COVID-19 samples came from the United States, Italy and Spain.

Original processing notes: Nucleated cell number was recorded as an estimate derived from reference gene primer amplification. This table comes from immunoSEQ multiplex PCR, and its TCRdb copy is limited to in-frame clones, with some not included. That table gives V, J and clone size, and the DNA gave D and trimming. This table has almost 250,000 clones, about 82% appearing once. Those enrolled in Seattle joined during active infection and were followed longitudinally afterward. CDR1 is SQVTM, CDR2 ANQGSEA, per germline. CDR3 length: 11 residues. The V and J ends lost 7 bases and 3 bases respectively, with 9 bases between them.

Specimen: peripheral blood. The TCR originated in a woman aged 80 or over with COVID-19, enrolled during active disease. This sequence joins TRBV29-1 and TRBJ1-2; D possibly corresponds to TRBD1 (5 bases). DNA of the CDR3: TGCAGCGGGGGCGGAGACTATGGCTACACCTTC. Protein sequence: CSGGGDYGYTF.